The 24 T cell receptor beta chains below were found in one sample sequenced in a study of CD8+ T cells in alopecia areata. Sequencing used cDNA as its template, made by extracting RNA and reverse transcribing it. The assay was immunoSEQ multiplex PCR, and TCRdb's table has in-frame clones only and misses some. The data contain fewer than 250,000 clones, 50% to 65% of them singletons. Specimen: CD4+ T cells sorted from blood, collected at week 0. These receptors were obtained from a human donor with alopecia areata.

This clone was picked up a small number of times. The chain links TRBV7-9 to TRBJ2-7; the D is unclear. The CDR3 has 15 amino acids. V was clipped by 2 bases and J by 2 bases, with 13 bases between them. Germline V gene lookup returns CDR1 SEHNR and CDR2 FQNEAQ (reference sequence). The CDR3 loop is CASSLLPDGPYEQYF. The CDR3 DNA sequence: TGTGCCAGCAGCTTATTGCCGGACGGCCCCTACGAGCAGTACTTC.

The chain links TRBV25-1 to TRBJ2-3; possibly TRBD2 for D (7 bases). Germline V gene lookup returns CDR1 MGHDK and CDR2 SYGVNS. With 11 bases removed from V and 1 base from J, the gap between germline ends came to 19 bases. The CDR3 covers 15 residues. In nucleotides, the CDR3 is TGTGCCTCCCAGGGAGGGGGGTCCCGCACAGATACGCAGTATTTT. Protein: CASQGGGSRTDTQYF.

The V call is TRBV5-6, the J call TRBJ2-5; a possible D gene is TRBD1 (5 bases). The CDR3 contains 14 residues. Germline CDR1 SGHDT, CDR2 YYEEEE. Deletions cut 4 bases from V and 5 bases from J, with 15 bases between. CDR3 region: CASSLPGNLETQYF. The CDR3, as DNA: TGTGCCAGCAGCCTTCCAGGGAATTTGGAGACCCAGTACTTC. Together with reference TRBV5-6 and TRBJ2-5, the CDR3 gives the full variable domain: DAGVTQSPTHLIKTRGQQVTLRCSPKSGHDTVSWYQQALGQGPQFIFQYYEEEERQRGNFPDRFSGHQFPNYSSELNVNALLLGDSALYLCASSLPGNLETQYFGPGTRLLVL.

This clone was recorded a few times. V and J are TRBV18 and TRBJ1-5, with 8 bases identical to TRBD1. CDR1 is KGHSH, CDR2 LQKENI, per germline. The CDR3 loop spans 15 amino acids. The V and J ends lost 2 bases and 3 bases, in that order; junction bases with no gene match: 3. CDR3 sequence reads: CASSPGQGNNQPQHF. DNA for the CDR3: TGTGCCAGCTCACCAGGACAGGGTAACAATCAGCCCCAGCATTTT. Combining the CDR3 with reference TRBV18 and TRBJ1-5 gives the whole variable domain NAGVMQNPRHLVRRRGQEARLRCSPMKGHSHVYWYRQLPEEGLKFMVYLQKENIIDESGMPKERFSAEFPKEGPSILRIQQVVRGDSAAYFCASSPGQGNNQPQHFGDGTRLSIL.

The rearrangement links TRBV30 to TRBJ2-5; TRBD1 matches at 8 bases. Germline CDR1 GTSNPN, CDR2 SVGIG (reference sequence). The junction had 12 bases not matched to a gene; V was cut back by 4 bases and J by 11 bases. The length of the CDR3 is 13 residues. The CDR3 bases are TGTGCCTGGAACGGACAGGGCGGATTAACTCAGTACTTC. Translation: CAWNGQGGLTQYF.

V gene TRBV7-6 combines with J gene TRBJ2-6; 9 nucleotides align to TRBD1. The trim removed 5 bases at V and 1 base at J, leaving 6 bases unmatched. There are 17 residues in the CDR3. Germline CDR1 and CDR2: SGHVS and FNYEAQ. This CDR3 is CASSVDRGGSGANVLTF. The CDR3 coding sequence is TGTGCCAGCAGCGTGGACAGGGGAGGATCTGGGGCCAACGTCCTGACTTTC.

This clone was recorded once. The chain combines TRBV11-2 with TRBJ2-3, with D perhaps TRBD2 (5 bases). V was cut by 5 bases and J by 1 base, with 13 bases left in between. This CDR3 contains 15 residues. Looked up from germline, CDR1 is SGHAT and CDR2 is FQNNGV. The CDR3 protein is CASSPRRTGTDTQYF. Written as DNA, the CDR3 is TGTGCCAGCAGCCCGCGACGGACTGGCACAGATACGCAGTATTTT.

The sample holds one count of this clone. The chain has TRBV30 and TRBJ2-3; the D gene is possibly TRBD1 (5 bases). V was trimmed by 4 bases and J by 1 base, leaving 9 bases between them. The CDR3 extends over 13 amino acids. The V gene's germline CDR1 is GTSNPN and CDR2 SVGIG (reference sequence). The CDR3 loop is CAWIRAGTDTQYF. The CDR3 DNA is TGTGCCTGGATCAGGGCCGGCACAGATACGCAGTATTTT.

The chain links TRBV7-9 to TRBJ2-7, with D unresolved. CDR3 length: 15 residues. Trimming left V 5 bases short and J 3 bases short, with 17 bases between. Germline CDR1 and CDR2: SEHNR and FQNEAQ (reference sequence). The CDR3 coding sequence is TGTGCCAGCAGCACCCTATATAATGCGAACTACGAGCAGTACTTC. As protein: CASSTLYNANYEQYF.

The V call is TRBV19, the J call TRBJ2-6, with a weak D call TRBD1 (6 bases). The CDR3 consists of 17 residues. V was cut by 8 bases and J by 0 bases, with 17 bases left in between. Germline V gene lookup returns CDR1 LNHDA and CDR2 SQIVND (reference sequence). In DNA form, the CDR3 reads TGTGCCAGTCAGCAAGACAGGTTCTCCTCTGGGGCCAACGTCCTGACTTTC. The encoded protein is CASQQDRFSSGANVLTF.

CDR3 DNA: TGTGCCAGCTCGCGGACTAGCGGACTCAACAATGAGCAGTTCTTC. Translation gives CASSRTSGLNNEQFF. J is TRBJ2-1 and V is TRBV5-4, with 10 bases aligning to TRBD2. This CDR3 is 15 amino acids long. Germline V CDR1 and CDR2: SGHNT, YYREEE (reference sequence). Losses at the gene ends were 7 bases for V and 5 bases for J; bases not matched to a gene: 9.

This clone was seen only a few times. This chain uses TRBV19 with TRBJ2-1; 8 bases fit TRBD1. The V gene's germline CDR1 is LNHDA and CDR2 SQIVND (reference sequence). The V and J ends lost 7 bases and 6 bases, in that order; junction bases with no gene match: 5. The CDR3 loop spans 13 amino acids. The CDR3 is CASTPGGFNEQFF. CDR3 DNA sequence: TGTGCCAGTACCCCAGGGGGCTTCAATGAGCAGTTCTTC.

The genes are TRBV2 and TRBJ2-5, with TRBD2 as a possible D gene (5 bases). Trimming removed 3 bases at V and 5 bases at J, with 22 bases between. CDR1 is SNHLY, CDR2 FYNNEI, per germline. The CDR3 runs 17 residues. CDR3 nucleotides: TGTGCCAGCAGTGATTTCACCCAACAGAGCTGGGAGGAGACCCAGTACTTC. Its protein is CASSDFTQQSWEETQYF.

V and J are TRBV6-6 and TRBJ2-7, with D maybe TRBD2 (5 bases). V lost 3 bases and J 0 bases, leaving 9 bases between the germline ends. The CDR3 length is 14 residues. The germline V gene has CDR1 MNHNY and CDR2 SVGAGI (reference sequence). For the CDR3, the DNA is TGTGCCAGCAGTTATCGAGGGTCCTCCTACGAGCAGTACTTC. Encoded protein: CASSYRGSSYEQYF.

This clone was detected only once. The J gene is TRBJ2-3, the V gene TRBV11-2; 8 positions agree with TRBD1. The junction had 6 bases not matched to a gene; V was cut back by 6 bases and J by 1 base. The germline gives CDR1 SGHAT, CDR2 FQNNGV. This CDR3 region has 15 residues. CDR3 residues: CASRPDRGRTDTQYF. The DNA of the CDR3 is TGTGCCAGCAGACCCGACAGGGGTCGCACAGATACGCAGTATTTT.

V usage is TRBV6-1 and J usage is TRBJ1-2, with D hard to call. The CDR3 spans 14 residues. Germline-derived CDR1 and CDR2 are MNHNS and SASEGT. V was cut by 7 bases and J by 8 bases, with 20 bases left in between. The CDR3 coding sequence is TGTGCCAGCATTACTGTGGCCTTGGCGGGCGGCTACACCTTC. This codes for CASITVALAGGYTF.

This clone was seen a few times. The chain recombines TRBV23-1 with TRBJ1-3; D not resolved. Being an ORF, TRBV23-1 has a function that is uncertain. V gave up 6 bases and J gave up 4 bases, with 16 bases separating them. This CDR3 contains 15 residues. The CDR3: CASSPGGPRGNTIYF. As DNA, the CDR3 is TGCGCCAGCAGCCCTGGAGGCCCCCGCGGAAACACCATATATTTT.

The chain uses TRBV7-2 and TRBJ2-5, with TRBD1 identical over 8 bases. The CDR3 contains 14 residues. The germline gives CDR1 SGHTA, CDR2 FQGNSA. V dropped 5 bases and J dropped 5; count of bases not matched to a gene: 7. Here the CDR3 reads CASSQRTGMETQYF. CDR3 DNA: TGTGCCAGCAGCCAACGGACAGGGATGGAGACCCAGTACTTC.

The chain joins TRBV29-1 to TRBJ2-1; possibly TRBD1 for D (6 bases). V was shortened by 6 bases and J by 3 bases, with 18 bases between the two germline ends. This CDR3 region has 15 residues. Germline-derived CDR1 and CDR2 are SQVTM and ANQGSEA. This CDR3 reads CSVLGWYRDYNEQFF. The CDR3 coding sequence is TGCAGCGTCCTCGGGTGGTACAGGGACTACAATGAGCAGTTCTTC.

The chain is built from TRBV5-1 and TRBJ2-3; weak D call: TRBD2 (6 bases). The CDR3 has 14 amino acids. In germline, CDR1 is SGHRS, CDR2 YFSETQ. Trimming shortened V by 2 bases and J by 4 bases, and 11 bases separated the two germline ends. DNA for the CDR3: TGCGCCAGCAGCTTCGGGGGAAGCGCAGATACGCAGTATTTT. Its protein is CASSFGGSADTQYF.

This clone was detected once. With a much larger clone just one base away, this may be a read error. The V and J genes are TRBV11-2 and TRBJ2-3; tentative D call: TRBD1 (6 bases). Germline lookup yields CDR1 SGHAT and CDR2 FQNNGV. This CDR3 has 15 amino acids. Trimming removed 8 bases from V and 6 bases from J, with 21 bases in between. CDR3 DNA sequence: TGTGCCAGCGAGCTTATCAGGGGAAGCAGGGATACGCAGTATTTT. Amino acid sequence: CASELIRGSRDTQYF.

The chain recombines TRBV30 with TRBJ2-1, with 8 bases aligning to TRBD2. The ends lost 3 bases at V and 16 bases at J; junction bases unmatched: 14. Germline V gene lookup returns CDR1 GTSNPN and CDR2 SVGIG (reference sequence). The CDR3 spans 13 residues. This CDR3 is CAWSRPGLDVGFF. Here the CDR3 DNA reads TGTGCCTGGAGCCGTCCGGGACTAGATGTTGGTTTCTTC.

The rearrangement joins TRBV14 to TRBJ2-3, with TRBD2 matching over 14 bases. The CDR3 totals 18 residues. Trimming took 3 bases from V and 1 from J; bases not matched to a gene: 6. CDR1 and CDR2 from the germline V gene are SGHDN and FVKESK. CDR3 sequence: CASSQGTSGRGGTDTQYF. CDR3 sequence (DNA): TGTGCCAGCAGCCAGGGGACTAGCGGGAGAGGCGGCACAGATACGCAGTATTTT.

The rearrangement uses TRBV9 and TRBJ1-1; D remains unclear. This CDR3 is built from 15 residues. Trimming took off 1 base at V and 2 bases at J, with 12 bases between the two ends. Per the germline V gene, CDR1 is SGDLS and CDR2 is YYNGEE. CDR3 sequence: CASSVSADPNTEAFF. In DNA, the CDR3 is TGTGCCAGCAGCGTATCAGCGGATCCTAACACTGAAGCTTTCTTT.